Detailed here is one T cell receptor (beta chain). Its antigen has not been determined. Base-call qualities are not available, and no considerably larger clone is one nucleotide away. The data stem from a study of cytomegalovirus exposure and HLA in healthy donors (dated by TCRdb to about 2017). At the level of the whole study: According to an earlier analysis of a few hundred of the donors, about 179 million T cells yielded over 100 million unique TCR beta sequences and about 280 Gb of sequence data. Typing coverage differed by locus: A, B, C, DRB1 and DQB1 were typed in about 629-640 donors, DQA1 in about 510, DPA1 in 606, and DPB1 in 472. In an earlier analysis of roughly 540 of the donors, high-throughput TCR beta sequencing was used to judge whether each TCR beta V gene segment behaved as functional or pseudogenic. Across under 500 genotyped donors of the cohort, an average of about 240,000 unique TCR beta nucleotide sequences per donor were sequenced, and approximately 17% of those sequences were non-productive. The study was designed to test whether signatures of past pathogen exposure could be identified by cataloging public T cell receptors. The genetic ancestry cluster associated with self-reported Caucasian donors included about four fifths of the 398 genotyped donors. To predict cytomegalovirus infection status, the study brought together high-throughput TCR immunosequencing, statistical association of individual TCRs with disease status, and machine learning. An early release covering roughly 600 HLA-typed donors comprised about 320 gigabases of sequencing data and 85 million or so unique TCR sequences. Every discovery cohort repertoire had been produced on one sequencing platform. A separate validation cohort of about 110 different subjects was used in addition to the roughly 720-subject first cohort. To study patterns of TCR occurrence, a later analysis re-analyzed previously published TCR beta repertoires from 700 or so donors and added high-resolution HLA genotyping. Donor age, sex, ethnicity and CMV serostatus were compiled alongside the repertoire data. Because of strong linkage in the cohort, roughly five DR-DQ haplotypes were treated as single units for association and clustering. The T cell repertoires of around 670 subjects were profiled by immunosequencing and related to cytomegalovirus serostatus. The later analysis used no new phenotypic data to find candidate immune exposures, relying instead on TCR beta sequences and their occurrence across donors. HLA typing included class I and class II loci at four-digit resolution. A later genetic analysis used genome-wide SNP genotypes for about 65% of the roughly 700 donors, treating that subset as a discovery cohort.

The study at large found these results: HLA typing was unavailable for some donors at each locus, so association tests used only the typed subset. Only TCR beta chains were sequenced in this cohort, and the absence of alpha or paired-chain data limited detectable features. At a false discovery rate of 0.05, a later analysis linked some 17,000 TCR beta sequences to specific HLA alleles. In vitro tests confirmed that a few of the cytomegalovirus-associated TCR beta chains recognize cytomegalovirus antigens. A further reported finding was that TCR beta sequences accurately predicted the HLA-A and HLA-B alleles for most subjects in the first cohort. Some IMGT-functional V segments, including TRBV6-2 and TRBV6-3, could not be distinguished by the 87-base-pair reads and were therefore excluded. Most CMV-associated TCR beta chains appeared to be HLA-restricted in a later analysis, and the HLA associations seemed to be driven largely by CMV exposure. It was suggested by the authors that the approach could potentially be generalized to other disease states and immunological phenotypes. Seventeen rarely observed V segments, including chromosome 9 orphons, were excluded from the earlier analysis of about 500 of the donors because counts were too low. A group of highly shared sequence variants was considered likely to be a technical artifact of the sequencing pipeline. Strong co-occurrence of HLA alleles, especially DR and DQ, made assigning TCR associations to individual alleles difficult. Compared with equally common non-associated chains, HLA-associated TCR beta chains in a later analysis were more clonally expanded and had lower generation probabilities. Across donors, most TCR sequences were observed very rarely, whereas some public TCRs were present in many individuals. Sequencing depth was assumed to be roughly uniform across donors in the presence/absence analyses, though that assumption may not hold. Compared with the roughly 670-donor mean, donors in an Asian-associated ancestry cluster had fewer N-insertions in productive TCRs, according to a later genetic analysis. The study listed approximately 150 TCR beta chains as associated with cytomegalovirus. For the cohort, immune exposure information was limited to CMV serostatus. A later genetic analysis associated a missense DCLRE1C variant with V-gene and J-gene trimming of TCR beta chains, and an independent cohort replicated the association. In a later analysis, TCR association rates were found to vary across HLA loci, with the most associated TCRs seen for DRB1 alleles and the fewest for HLA-C alleles. An earlier analysis of approximately 600 of the donors showed that most TCR beta V segments appeared in productive rearrangements either about 87% or about 30% of the time, which broadly matched IMGT annotations. Linkage disequilibrium might explain the correlated functional status among segregating V segments, but an unknown experimental factor could not be ruled out. In a later analysis, several top co-occurrence clusters were reported to appear linked to parvovirus B19, influenza, CMV and Epstein-Barr virus. The classifier was reported to diagnose cytomegalovirus status with high specificity and sensitivity in both the original and validation cohorts.

The cohort comprised some 730 healthy bone marrow donors. At the time of sampling, every cohort member was nominally healthy, though immune exposures that went unrecorded were likely present. The donor tested CMV seropositive and was one of the 289 seropositive cohort members. A peripheral blood sample was provided by each donor, and peripheral blood mononuclear cells were used for TCR beta sequencing. The Qiagen DNeasy Blood Extraction Kit was used to extract genomic DNA from the blood cell samples. Library preparation used the immunoSEQ multiplex PCR assay. For the multiplex PCR, a mixture combining 60 forward primers for TCR Vbeta segments and 13 reverse primers for TCR Jbeta segments was used. The CDR3 region of rearranged TCR beta genes was amplified from genomic DNA by a multiplex PCR assay. Amplified TCR beta libraries were sequenced as 87-base-pair reads on the Illumina HiSeq System. Processing in the source paper ran as follows. A later analysis tallied 75 million to 85 million unique TCR beta chains across the 650 to 750 repertoires, and about 10 million of those chains were shared by two or more donors. Raw reads were error-corrected and collapsed into unique sequences with a nearest-neighbor algorithm that merged closely related sequences to remove PCR and sequencing errors. Alignment of CDR3 sequences to IMGT reference sequences was used to assign V, D and J gene segments. For a sequence to be retained, a match of at least six nucleotides was required to both a V gene segment and a J gene segment. A rearrangement was called productive if the CDR3 had no stop codons and remained in frame with V and J, and every other rearrangement was called non-productive. Following IMGT convention, CDR3 was defined as the stretch from the second conserved V-encoded cysteine to the conserved J-encoded phenylalanine. The earlier analysis of about 500 of the donors excluded sequences that lacked an unambiguous match to a single V gene segment. In an earlier analysis of several hundred of the donors, V segments were called functional above 56.7% productive rearrangements and were called segregating when the between-donor standard deviation exceeded 5%. To diagnose cytomegalovirus status from the catalog of TCR beta chain sequences, a statistical classification framework was built. In a later analysis, TCR nucleotide sequences were compared against IMGT/GENE-DB human TR gene sequences so that V and J genes could be assigned. A later analysis assigned CDR3 sequences and most-parsimonious VDJ recombination scenarios with the TCRdist pipeline. In a later analysis, each TCR beta chain was defined by its CDR3 amino acid sequence together with its V-gene family, and reads without a unique V-gene family were excluded. A later analysis removed 592 highly shared, low-generation-probability nucleotide sequences to deal with suspected cross-contamination and a sequencing artifact. For each public chain, a later analysis derived a clonal expansion index from normalized ranks of inferred template counts within each repertoire. Generation probabilities in a later analysis came from a VDJ recombination model fitted to out-of-frame rearrangements, and those results were checked against IGoR. Hypergeometric tests were used in a later analysis to score TCR-TCR, TCR-HLA and TCR-CMV co-occurrence, with a repertoire-size bias correction applied to the TCR pairs. A later analysis estimated false discovery rates by permuting HLA or CMV assignments 20 times. In a later analysis, co-occurring TCRs were grouped using DBSCAN, and TCRdist sequence similarity was added for clustering within HLA-allele-positive subsets. For co-occurrence clustering, repertoires with fewer than 30,000 or more than 120,000 public chains were excluded, along with five or six repertoires with anomalous nucleotide sharing. This is the immuneACCESS table as TCRdb keeps it, with only in-frame sequences that have V and J called. A part of the clones is gone; compared with another copy, unresolved V genes explain less than half, and the rest is unexplained. The V and J calls and clone size come from that table; D and trimming were worked out from the DNA. For this sample the table gives about 96,000 clones, of which around 79% were detected only once. Roughly 3.2% of the sample is in the top ten clones.

Based on the germline V gene (reference sequence), the CDR1 and CDR2 sequences are SEHNR and FQNEAQ. V is reduced by 1 base and J by 2 bases, leaving a spacing of 11 bases between them. The CDR3 covers 15 residues, taking in both the cysteine and the phenylalanine. Only the CDR3 portion is preserved as DNA: 45 bases, with reading frame beginning at the first base. Here the chain combines TRBV7-9 and TRBJ1-2, with no reliable assignment of the D segment. The sample consisted of PBMCs. The clonotype was recovered from a female donor in good health and CMV-seropositive. The DNA sequence reads TGTGCCAGCAGCTTAGGGAACAGCTACAACTATGGCTACACCTTC. This translates into CASSLGNSYNYGYTF.